The T cell receptor beta chain under discussion was sequenced for a study of cytomegalovirus exposure and HLA in healthy donors. Primers: 60 Vbeta forward and 13 Jbeta reverse. Data came from immunoSEQ multiplex PCR; TCRdb stores just in-frame clones and leaves some out. Among about 120,000 clones, around 76% were seen once, and the ten largest hold around an eighth. Germline values: CDR1 SNHLY, CDR2 FYNNEI. Trimming stripped 6 bases from V and 9 bases from J, with 17 bases between. The CDR3 loop spans 14 amino acids. The study, taken as a whole, reports: Further analysis was carried out later, and it showed several of the most significant clusters appearing linked to common viral pathogens. Within a later analysis, the majority of CMV-associated TCR beta chains appeared HLA-restricted.

About this clone: The target antigen is unknown.

The gene calls are TRBV2 and TRBJ1-4, with no clear D. Sequencing was carried out using PBMCs. The receptor's source is a young man in good health and CMV-seropositive. The DNA for the CDR3 is TGTGCCAGCAGACCCCGGGAACTAGAGAAAAAACTGTTTTTT. Protein sequence: CASRPRELEKKLFF.